This section outlines one T cell receptor beta chain sequence together with its context. The record originates from a study of control samples from healthy donors and cancer patients. The CDR3 is 14 residues long. The V gene lost 7 bases and the J gene lost 4 bases, with 16 bases spanning the gap. CDR1 LNHDA and CDR2 SQIVND come from the germline V gene (reference sequence). The repertoire was sequenced with immunoSEQ multiplex PCR; TCRdb's copy has only in-frame clones and lacks some. In the table there are 85,000 to 95,000 clones, roughly 78% of which are singletons. The sample consisted of blood. This receptor was obtained from a woman aged 60-70 years in good health. The chain has TRBV19 and TRBJ1-1; D call uncertain. The CDR3 spells CASKTGGRSTEAFF. CDR3 DNA: TGTGCCAGTAAGACCGGAGGACGGAGCACTGAAGCTTTCTTT.